This T cell receptor beta chain was identified during a study of shared clonotypes between healthy human individuals. Germline CDR1 MNHEY, CDR2 SMNVEV (reference sequence). V shed 2 bases and J shed 0 bases, with 10 bases lying between them. The CDR3 contains 15 residues. The authors divided CD4+ cells into CD45RA+ naive and CD45RA-negative memory subsets. Of note for this clone: Its specificity is unknown.

Study findings and constraints: The generation probabilities recorded for non-shared clonotypes fell below those of clonotypes shared by all four donors.

Samples underwent the assay at deep level. TCRdb's copy holds only in-frame clones and misses some; the assay was immunoSEQ multiplex PCR. Of roughly 1.5 million clones in the sample, 95% to 99% were seen once. The sequence was collected from a man younger than 40 in good health. The sample was naive CD4+ T cells sorted from blood. The subset: CD45RA+ positively selected. The chain recombines TRBV27 with TRBJ2-5; D ambiguous. In DNA, the CDR3 is TGTGCCAGCAGTTTAAATTCCTGGGACCAAGAGACCCAGTACTTC. Protein sequence: CASSLNSWDQETQYF.